This TCR beta chain appears in the sequencing data of a study of spatial heterogeneity in lung cancer. Looked up from germline, CDR1 is LNHDA and CDR2 is SQIVND (reference sequence). Trimming pared 5 bases from V and 0 bases from J, leaving 8 bases between. The CDR3 contains 15 residues. Time point defined: blood at routine non-recurrence follow-up after resection. This clonotype came up many times. TCRdb reanalysed the 5' RACE reads using MiXCR and keeps one entry per CDR3 protein. The sample carries 35,000 to 45,000 distinct CDR3 sequences, approximately 8% recorded once. Material: PBMCs, obtained at follow-up. This clonotype originated in a male donor with early-stage non-small cell lung cancer. The rearrangement uses TRBV19 and TRBJ1-6, with D unclear. The CDR3 coding sequence is TGTGCCAGTAGTTTGGGCAGCTCCTATAATTCACCCCTCCACTTT. This encodes CASSLGSSYNSPLHF.